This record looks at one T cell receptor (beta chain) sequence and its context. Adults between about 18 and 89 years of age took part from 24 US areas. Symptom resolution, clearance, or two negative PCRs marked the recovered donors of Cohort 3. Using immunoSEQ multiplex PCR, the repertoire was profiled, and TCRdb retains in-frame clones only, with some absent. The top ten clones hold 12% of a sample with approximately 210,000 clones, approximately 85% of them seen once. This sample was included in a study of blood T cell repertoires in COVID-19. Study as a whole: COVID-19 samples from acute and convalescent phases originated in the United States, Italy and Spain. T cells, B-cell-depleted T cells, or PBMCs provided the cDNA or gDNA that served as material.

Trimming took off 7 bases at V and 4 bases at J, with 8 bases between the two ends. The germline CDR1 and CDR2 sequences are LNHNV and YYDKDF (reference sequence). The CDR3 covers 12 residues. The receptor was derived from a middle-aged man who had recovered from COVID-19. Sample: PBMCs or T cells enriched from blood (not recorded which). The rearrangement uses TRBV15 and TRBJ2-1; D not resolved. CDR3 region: CATTEQYNEQFF. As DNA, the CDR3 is TGTGCCACCACCGAACAGTACAATGAGCAGTTCTTC.